This TCR beta chain was documented in a study of blood T cell repertoires in COVID-19. Study-wide context: Whether acute or convalescent, the COVID-19 samples came from the United States, Italy and Spain. PBMCs, B-cell-depleted T cells, or T cells provided the cDNA or gDNA that made up the material.

J was trimmed by 7 bases and V by 4 bases; bases with no gene match: 7. Per germline, CDR1 SGHTA and CDR2 FQGNSA. The CDR3 length is 16 residues. The authors' processing: Counts of nucleated cells, estimated from reference gene primer amplification, were obtained. TCRdb's copy holds only in-frame clones and misses some; the assay was immunoSEQ multiplex PCR. V, J and clone size reflect that table, while D and trimming were determined from the DNA. The sample yields 210,000 or so clones, 89% seen once. Sequenced sample: peripheral blood. The rearrangement joins TRBV7-2 to TRBJ2-2; TRBD1 matches at 12 bases. This receptor was taken from a man aged 40-55 years with acute or convalescent COVID-19. The CDR3 here is CASSSAGTGGLGELFF. DNA for the CDR3: TGTGCCAGCAGCTCGGCGGGGACAGGGGGCCTCGGGGAGCTGTTTTTT.